These 28 T cell receptor beta chains originate from one sample sequenced in a study of blood T cell repertoires in COVID-19. Assay used: immunoSEQ multiplex PCR; TCRdb lists only in-frame clones, some missing. The sample has tens of thousands of clones; approximately 78% are singletons. The sequenced sample consisted of peripheral blood. These receptors came from an elderly woman with acute or convalescent COVID-19.

This clone was counted a few times. V and J are TRBV19 and TRBJ2-2; 8 bases agree with TRBD2. Germline V gene data show CDR1 as LNHDA and CDR2 as SQIVND (reference sequence). This CDR3 has 15 residues. V shed 5 bases and J 4 bases; nucleotides not matched to a gene: 6. CDR3 residues: CASSEAGVSTGELFF. The CDR3 DNA follows: TGTGCCAGTAGTGAAGCGGGGGTCTCCACCGGGGAGCTGTTTTTT.

V gene TRBV19 combines with J gene TRBJ1-2, with D hard to call. CDR3 length: 15 residues. Deletions cut 4 bases from V and 0 bases from J, with 12 bases between. Germline V gives CDR1 LNHDA, CDR2 SQIVND (reference sequence). CDR3 sequence reads: CASSTLGVTNYGYTF. CDR3 DNA sequence: TGTGCCAGTAGTACCCTCGGGGTTACTAACTATGGCTACACCTTC.

The genes are TRBV27 and TRBJ2-7; D is perhaps TRBD2 (5 bases). The length of the CDR3 is 14 residues. V was cut by 2 bases and J by 4 bases, with 12 bases left in between. In germline, CDR1 is MNHEY, CDR2 SMNVEV (reference sequence). The CDR3 sequence is CASSLGVPGYEQYF. CDR3 DNA: TGTGCCAGCAGTTTAGGGGTGCCGGGGTACGAGCAGTACTTC.

This sequence joins TRBV15 and TRBJ2-1; TRBD1 might be the D (6 bases). This CDR3 comprises 14 residues. Germline CDR1 is LNHNV and CDR2 is YYDKDF (reference sequence). Trimming removed 4 bases at V and 6 bases at J, with 13 bases between. CDR3 nucleotide sequence: TGTGCCACCAGCATAGAAGGCAGGGGCAATGAGCAGTTCTTC. The encoded protein is CATSIEGRGNEQFF.

This clone has more than one count but fewer than ten. The chain couples TRBV5-1 to TRBJ1-1; perhaps TRBD1 as D (6 bases). Germline lookup yields CDR1 SGHRS and CDR2 YFSETQ. The CDR3 consists of 14 residues. With 4 bases removed from V and 4 bases from J, the gap between germline ends came to 14 bases. CDR3 residues: CASSAVRGFTEAFF. CDR3 in DNA: TGCGCCAGCAGCGCGGTAAGGGGGTTCACTGAAGCTTTCTTT.

In nucleotides, the CDR3 is TGTGCCAGCAGCGCACGGACTCTCGACGAGCAGTACTTC. Its protein product is CASSARTLDEQYF. The chain joins TRBV21-1 to TRBJ2-7; the D call TRBD2 from the table was never checked on the DNA. TRBV21-1 is described as a pseudogene. This CDR3 comprises 13 residues.

J is TRBJ1-5 and V is TRBV2; no clear D. Germline values: CDR1 SNHLY, CDR2 FYNNEI. The V end lost 6 bases, the J end lost 8 bases, and 17 bases lay between the germline ends. This CDR3 region has 14 residues. The CDR3 loop reads CASRKGLGEEPQHF. In DNA form, the CDR3 reads TGTGCCAGCAGGAAAGGGCTTGGGGAGGAGCCCCAGCATTTT. The whole variable domain, filled in from reference TRBV2 and TRBJ1-5, reads EPEVTQTPSHQVTQMGQEVILRCVPISNHLYFYWYRQILGQKVEFLVSFYNNEISEKSEIFDDQFSVERPDGSNFTLKIRSTKLEDSAMYFCASRKGLGEEPQHFGDGTRLSIL.

This clone was found a few times. The chain joins TRBV11-3 to TRBJ2-3; D is uncertain. The ends were cut back, 0 bases at V and 3 bases at J, with 4 bases in the middle. Per the germline V gene, CDR1 is SGHNT and CDR2 is YENEEA. The CDR3 length is 13 residues. CDR3 DNA: TGTGCCAGCAGCTTAGAGCAGACAGATACGCAGTATTTT. It translates to CASSLEQTDTQYF.

The CDR3, as DNA: TGCGCCAGCAGCCCGGACTCTCTGACGGATCAGCCCCAGCATTTT. The encoded protein is CASSPDSLTDQPQHF. The J gene is TRBJ1-5, the V gene TRBV5-1; D unresolved. Trimming cost V 4 bases and J 5 bases, with 16 bases left between them. Per germline, CDR1 SGHRS and CDR2 YFSETQ. This CDR3 has 15 residues.

The count of this clone is one. V gene TRBV4-1 combines with J gene TRBJ2-7; a possible D gene is TRBD2 (7 bases). Per the germline V gene, CDR1 is MGHRA and CDR2 is YSYEKL. There are 15 residues in the CDR3. V was shortened by 0 bases and J by 7 bases, with 16 bases between the two germline ends. CDR3 sequence (DNA): TGCGCCAGCAGCCAAGATAACAGGGAGGGACGGGAGCAGTACTTC. As protein: CASSQDNREGREQYF.

V gene TRBV20-1 combines with J gene TRBJ2-1; the match to TRBD2 covers 7 bases. The length of the CDR3 is 15 residues. J lost 5 bases, V lost 3 bases, and 10 bases had no gene match. The germline V gene encodes CDR1 DFQATT and CDR2 SNEGSKA (reference sequence). CDR3 sequence: CSASSRTRSNNEQFF. CDR3 DNA: TGCAGTGCTAGTTCCCGGACTAGATCGAACAATGAGCAGTTCTTC.

This chain connects TRBV10-2 to TRBJ2-3; 16 bases fit TRBD2. This CDR3 has 19 amino acids. The germline V gene has CDR1 WSHSY and CDR2 SAAADI. Unmatched junction bases numbered 12, after V lost 4 bases and J lost 5 bases. CDR3 in DNA: TGCGCCAGCAGTGTCGGACAGGGACTAGCGGGGGGGCCGGAAGATACGCAGTATTTT. Translating it yields CASSVGQGLAGGPEDTQYF.

The rearrangement joins TRBV5-1 to TRBJ1-5; 10 positions match TRBD1. From germline, CDR1 is SGHRS and CDR2 YFSETQ. V trimming: 4 bases; J trimming: 3 bases; junction bases outside the gene matches: 4. The CDR3 runs 15 residues. CDR3 protein: CASSPGTGDNQPQHF. Here the CDR3 DNA reads TGCGCCAGCAGCCCCGGGACAGGGGACAATCAGCCCCAGCATTTT.

The chain combines TRBV9 with TRBJ1-6, with 8 positions matching TRBD1. The germline V gene has CDR1 SGDLS and CDR2 YYNGEE. V was pared by 1 base and J by 9 bases, with 0 bases of the junction left unmatched. This CDR3 has 13 amino acids. The DNA of the CDR3 is TGTGCCAGCAGCGTACAGGGGGCTTCACCCCTCCACTTT. It specifies CASSVQGASPLHF. Variable domain in full (rest from reference TRBV9 and TRBJ1-6): DSGVTQTPKHLITATGQRVTLRCSPRSGDLSVYWYQQSLDQGLQFLIQYYNGEERAKGNILERFSAQQFPDLHSELNLSSLELGDSALYFCASSVQGASPLHFGNGTRLTVT.

The chain employs TRBV18 and TRBJ1-5; TRBD1 might be the D (5 bases). Trimming took off 3 bases at V and 2 bases at J, with 11 bases between the two ends. Germline CDR1 and CDR2: KGHSH and LQKENI. The CDR3 runs 15 residues. The CDR3 loop is CASSPAGGGNQPQHF. CDR3 nucleotide sequence: TGTGCCAGCTCACCGGCGGGGGGTGGCAATCAGCCCCAGCATTTT.

The chain couples TRBV5-1 to TRBJ2-7; weak D call: TRBD1 (6 bases). Germline CDR1 is SGHRS and CDR2 is YFSETQ. The CDR3 contains 14 residues. The ends were cut back, 1 base at V and 3 bases at J, with 11 bases in the middle. The CDR3: CASSLNRVGYEQYF. The CDR3, as DNA: TGCGCCAGCAGCTTGAACAGGGTTGGCTACGAGCAGTACTTC.

The V gene is TRBV18, the J gene TRBJ2-2; TRBD1 might be the D (6 bases). The CDR3 is 13 amino acids. Germline V CDR1 and CDR2: KGHSH, LQKENI. V lost 5 bases and J 6 bases, leaving 10 bases between the germline ends. The CDR3 is CASSTGYSGELFF. The CDR3 DNA reads as TGTGCCAGCTCAACAGGGTACTCCGGGGAGCTGTTTTTT.

The J gene is TRBJ1-1, the V gene TRBV6-5, with D uncertain. The germline V and J ends were trimmed by 2 bases and 1 base, with 5 bases remaining between them. The CDR3 is 13 amino acids. CDR1 is MNHEY and CDR2 is SVGAGI in the germline V gene. CDR3 sequence reads: CASSYLRNTEAFF. The CDR3 nucleotides read TGTGCCAGCAGTTACCTCAGGAACACTGAAGCTTTCTTT.

This clone came up a few times. J is TRBJ1-5 and V is TRBV10-3; 9 nucleotides agree with TRBD1. This CDR3 contains 15 residues. Germline CDR1 ENHRY, CDR2 SYGVKD. The trim removed 0 bases at V and 6 bases at J, leaving 3 bases unmatched. Here the CDR3 reads CAISESQGAGQPQHF. CDR3 DNA: TGTGCCATCAGTGAGTCACAGGGGGCGGGTCAGCCCCAGCATTTT.

This chain links TRBV2 with TRBJ2-7; possible D gene TRBD1, 5 bases. Germline loops: CDR1 SNHLY, CDR2 FYNNEI. Trimming took 5 bases from V and 3 from J, leaving 14 bases between them. This CDR3 has 14 amino acids. The CDR3, as DNA: TGTGCCAGCAGTTTGCAGGGTAAGGACTACGAGCAGTACTTC. Amino acid sequence: CASSLQGKDYEQYF.

CDR3 coding DNA: TGTGCCAGCAGCTTACAGGGCGGACAAGAGACCCAGTACTTC. Protein product: CASSLQGGQETQYF. The rearrangement joins TRBV7-9 to TRBJ2-5; TRBD1 is a possible D gene (5 bases). Trimming left V 2 bases short and J 2 bases short, with 9 bases between. This CDR3 comprises 14 residues. The V gene's germline CDR1 is SEHNR and CDR2 FQNEAQ (reference sequence).

The chain couples TRBV5-1 to TRBJ1-4, with D possibly TRBD1 on 6 matching bases. The CDR3 has 14 amino acids. Trimming stripped 0 bases from V and 12 bases from J, with 15 bases between. Germline V lookup: CDR1 SGHRS, CDR2 YFSETQ. This CDR3 reads CASSLAGGGRELFF. In DNA, the CDR3 is TGCGCCAGCAGCTTGGCCGGCGGGGGCAGGGAACTGTTTTTT.

The rearrangement joins TRBV5-1 to TRBJ2-3; tentative D call: TRBD2 (5 bases). V lost 7 bases and J 4 bases, leaving 19 bases between the germline ends. Looked up from germline, CDR1 is SGHRS and CDR2 is YFSETQ. The CDR3 totals 15 residues. CDR3 protein: CASGLRGLSADTQYF. The CDR3 nucleotides read TGCGCCAGCGGCCTCAGAGGGCTTAGCGCAGATACGCAGTATTTT. Combining the CDR3 with reference TRBV5-1 and TRBJ2-3 gives the whole variable domain KAGVTQTPRYLIKTRGQQVTLSCSPISGHRSVSWYQQTPGQGLQFLFEYFSETQRNKGNFPGRFSGRQFSNSRSEMNVSTLELGDSALYLCASGLRGLSADTQYFGPGTRLTVL.

Only a few counts were recorded for this clone. The J gene is TRBJ1-1, the V gene TRBV2; D unresolved. The CDR3 loop spans 13 amino acids. The germline V and J ends were trimmed by 3 bases and 1 base, with 6 bases remaining between them. In germline, CDR1 is SNHLY, CDR2 FYNNEI. CDR3 amino acids: CASSEEGNTEAFF. CDR3 nucleotides: TGTGCCAGCAGTGAGGAGGGGAACACTGAAGCTTTCTTT.

The chain employs TRBV30 and TRBJ1-6; 9 nucleotides line up with TRBD1. The germline gives CDR1 GTSNPN, CDR2 SVGIG (reference sequence). The CDR3 covers 17 residues. The V and J ends lost 1 base and 10 bases, in that order; junction bases with no gene match: 14. The CDR3 DNA reads as TGTGCCTGGAGTGCCGACCGGGGGACAGGGTTTAAATCACCCCTCCACTTT. The encoded protein is CAWSADRGTGFKSPLHF.

The V gene is TRBV5-1, the J gene TRBJ2-3; 9 bases are shared with TRBD1. V gave up 4 bases and J gave up 5 bases; unmatched junction bases: 5. This CDR3 comprises 14 residues. Germline V gene lookup returns CDR1 SGHRS and CDR2 YFSETQ. The CDR3 DNA sequence: TGCGCCAGCAGCCGGGGACAGGGAGTAGATACGCAGTATTTT. Translation gives CASSRGQGVDTQYF.

The chain joins TRBV5-4 to TRBJ1-3; possible D gene TRBD1, 5 bases. Trimming removed 1 base at V and 2 bases at J, with 10 bases between. Germline CDR1 reads SGHNT; CDR2 reads YYREEE (reference sequence). The CDR3 is 15 residues long. The CDR3 here is CASSLMGGTGNTIYF. The CDR3, as DNA: TGTGCCAGCAGCTTGATGGGGGGGACTGGAAACACCATATATTTT.

CDR3 loop: CASSLGGLTNTEAFF. CDR3 nucleotide sequence: TGTGCCAGCAGCTTGGGAGGGTTGACGAACACTGAAGCTTTCTTT. The gene calls are TRBV5-5 and TRBJ1-1; D is uncertain. The CDR3 loop spans 15 amino acids. Germline V gene data show CDR1 as SGHKS and CDR2 as YYEKEE (reference sequence). Trimming removed 0 bases from V and 1 base from J, with 10 bases in between.